The T cell receptor (beta chain) under discussion was sequenced for a study of response to subunit inactivated influenza vaccine. The study's findings and limits: Authors proposed each seasonal influenza vaccination draws in few new T cells.

With respect to this clonotype: Its target is unknown.

This CDR3 is built from 18 residues. With V trimmed by 3 bases and J by 0 bases, 9 bases remained unmatched. Each CDR3 protein gets one entry after TCRdb re-called the RT-PCR reads with MiXCR. Of around 190,000 distinct CDR3 sequences in the sample, approximately 9.2% were seen once. This chain connects TRBV12-3 or TRBV12-4 to TRBJ2-4, with 9 nucleotides matching TRBD2. The clonotype originates from a man aged 50-60 years who received an inactivated influenza vaccine. The specimen was non-naive T cells sorted from PBMCs, collected on the day of vaccination. CDR3 DNA sequence: TGTGCCAGCAGTTTTAGTCTAGCGGGGAAACTAGCCAAAAACATTCAGTACTTC. It encodes CASSFSLAGKLAKNIQYF.